This TCR beta chain appears in the sequencing data of a study of blood T cell repertoires in COVID-19. This table comes from immunoSEQ multiplex PCR, and its TCRdb copy is limited to in-frame clones, with some not included. The data show around 130,000 clones, less than 90% seen once. Membership in each cohort depended on participant-reported clinical history. Donors of Cohort 3 who recovered were those that had two negative PCRs, clearance, or symptom resolution. The V end lost 5 bases, the J end lost 4 bases, and 15 bases lay between the germline ends. CDR1 MNHEY and CDR2 SVGAGI come from the germline V gene. The CDR3 totals 14 residues.

Sequenced sample: PBMCs or T cells enriched from blood (not recorded which). This sequence originates from a woman between 50 and 59 years old who had recovered from COVID-19. J is TRBJ2-7 and V is TRBV6-5; a weak D match, TRBD2 (5 bases). CDR3 bases: TGTGCCAGCAGTCAACAAGAGGGCCCTTACGAGCAGTACTTC. It encodes CASSQQEGPYEQYF.